This T cell receptor beta chain was obtained from a study of blood T cell repertoires in COVID-19. Overall study context: Material from acute and convalescent COVID-19 was sourced from the United States, Italy and Spain.

Study processing details: From reference gene primer amplification, estimates of nucleated cell counts were derived. Assay used: immunoSEQ multiplex PCR; TCRdb lists only in-frame clones, some missing. Clonal size and the V and J genes are those of that table, whereas D and trimming came from the DNA. The sample holds roughly 230,000 clones, nearly 90% seen once. Seattle researchers signed up patients amid active infection and tracked them longitudinally. CDR1 and CDR2 from the germline V gene are ENHRY and SYGVKD. Between the trimmed V and J ends, which lost 3 bases and 2 bases, there was a span of 19 bases. The CDR3 is 17 residues long.

The chain couples TRBV10-3 to TRBJ1-2; possibly TRBD1 for D (6 bases). The source of this sequence is a woman aged 55-75 years with COVID-19, enrolled during active disease. The sample was peripheral blood. The CDR3 nucleotides read TGTGCCATCAGTGATCCCACGAGGGGGGGAAGGAACTATGGCTACACCTTC. Amino acids: CAISDPTRGGRNYGYTF.